This section outlines one TCR beta chain sequence together with its context. Generated by immunoSEQ multiplex PCR, the TCRdb table keeps only in-frame clones and is missing some. This table has 180,000 or so clones, 87% appearing once. This sample was included in a study of blood T cell repertoires in COVID-19. In the study overall: Both acute and convalescent COVID-19 samples were obtained from the United States, Italy and Spain.

The V and J ends lost 0 bases and 1 base respectively, with 11 bases between them. The CDR3 sequence is 16 residues long. Germline assignment: CDR1 KGHSH and CDR2 LQKENI. The sample taken for sequencing was peripheral blood. The source is a woman aged 45-65 years with acute or convalescent COVID-19. The rearrangement joins TRBV18 to TRBJ2-3; TRBD2 might be the D (5 bases). CDR3: CASSPPERDRTDTQYF. The DNA of the CDR3 is TGTGCCAGCTCACCACCAGAACGGGATCGCACAGATACGCAGTATTTT.